Shown below are 32 T cell receptor beta chains from a single sample sequenced in a study of technical replicates of blood from a handful of donors. Using immunoSEQ multiplex PCR, the repertoire was profiled, and TCRdb retains in-frame clones only, with some absent. The repertoire holds over 25,000 clones, more than 90% seen once, with about 4% in the top ten. The sequenced material came from PBMCs. The receptors were sampled from a human donor in good health. Some clones in this sample may be carry-over from other donors' samples.

The chain has TRBV18 and TRBJ2-7, with D maybe TRBD1 (5 bases). The CDR3 is 15 amino acids. Germline CDR1 and CDR2: KGHSH and LQKENI. With 1 base removed from V and 7 bases from J, the gap between germline ends came to 17 bases. This chain's CDR3 is CASSPHPLQVGEQYF. CDR3 coding DNA: TGTGCCAGCTCACCACATCCGTTACAGGTAGGAGAGCAGTACTTC.

This clone was found once. The rearrangement uses TRBV2 and TRBJ1-3; 8 bases are a match to TRBD1. CDR1 and CDR2 (germline): SNHLY, FYNNEI. The length of the CDR3 is 16 residues. Trimming cost V 6 bases and J 0 bases; bases outside gene matches: 7. CDR3 protein: CASRTDRGFSGNTIYF. In DNA form, the CDR3 reads TGTGCCAGCAGAACCGACAGGGGATTCTCTGGAAACACCATATATTTT.

Turning to this clone: One end of the junction is discordant with germline, which a read error may explain. J is TRBJ2-7 and V is TRBV18; 13 bases map to TRBD2. This CDR3 contains 15 residues. Germline-derived CDR1 and CDR2 are KGHSH and LQKENI. The CDR3 coding sequence is TGTGCCAGCTCTCCACTAGCGGGAGGGCCGGGCGAGCAGTACTTC. Amino acids: CASSPLAGGPGEQYF.

The rearrangement joins TRBV7-2 to TRBJ2-1; TRBD2 matches 9 bases. The CDR3 totals 16 residues. Trimming removed 3 bases from V and 10 bases from J; junction bases left unmatched: 13. Germline-derived CDR1 and CDR2 are SGHTA and FQGNSA. Here the CDR3 DNA reads TGTGCCAGCAGCTTCCCTCGGGCGGGGGGGCCAGTGGAGCAGTTCTTC. Translated: CASSFPRAGGPVEQFF.

This clone is medium-sized by share. The chain uses TRBV7-2 and TRBJ1-1, with D uncertain. This CDR3 has 13 amino acids. V shed 3 bases and J shed 4 bases, with 9 bases lying between them. Per the germline V gene, CDR1 is SGHTA and CDR2 is FQGNSA. The CDR3 DNA is TGTGCCAGCAGCTTCGTCCGTAGCACTGAAGCTTTCTTT. This gives the protein CASSFVRSTEAFF.

This rearrangement joins TRBV2 to TRBJ2-2; D may be TRBD1 (5 bases). The germline V and J ends were trimmed by 6 bases and 1 base, with 9 bases remaining between them. The V gene's germline CDR1 is SNHLY and CDR2 FYNNEI. The CDR3 is 14 residues long. CDR3 sequence (DNA): TGTGCCAGCAGGACCGACAGGAACACCGGGGAGCTGTTTTTT. Its translation: CASRTDRNTGELFF.

This chain connects TRBV7-3 to TRBJ1-1; no reliable D call. There are 14 residues in the CDR3. Per the germline V gene, CDR1 is SGHTA and CDR2 is FQGTGA. V lost 2 bases, J lost 3 bases, and 10 bases lay in between. DNA of the CDR3: TGTGCCAGCAGCTTAGGCGGGTGGGACACTGAAGCTTTCTTT. Translated, it gives CASSLGGWDTEAFF.

In this sample, this clone turned up a few times. For the CDR3, the DNA is TGCGCCAGCAGCCTGTCAGTCGGCAATCAGCCCCAGCATTTT. Encoded protein: CASSLSVGNQPQHF. This sequence joins TRBV5-1 and TRBJ1-5; D remains unclear. The CDR3 is made up of 14 amino acids. Germline assignment: CDR1 SGHRS and CDR2 YFSETQ. Trimming removed 4 bases at V and 2 bases at J, with 10 bases between.

The chain couples TRBV13 to TRBJ1-4; no clear D gene. Germline lookup yields CDR1 PRHDT and CDR2 FYEKMQ (reference sequence). The CDR3 consists of 17 residues. With 2 bases removed from V and 8 bases from J, the gap between germline ends came to 21 bases. The CDR3 bases are TGTGCCAGCAGCTTATCTTTCGGGCGGGGAGATTCCGAAAAACTGTTTTTT. Translated, it gives CASSLSFGRGDSEKLFF. Full variable domain (missing parts from reference TRBV13 and TRBJ1-4): AAGVIQSPRHLIKEKRETATLKCYPIPRHDTVYWYQQGPGQDPQFLISFYEKMQSDKGSIPDRFSAQQFSDYHSELNMSSLELGDSALYFCASSLSFGRGDSEKLFFGSGTQLSVL.

The genes are TRBV29-1 and TRBJ2-5; D possibly corresponds to TRBD2 (6 bases). The germline V gene has CDR1 SQVTM and CDR2 ANQGSEA. Trimming cost V 1 base and J 5 bases, with 20 bases left between them. The CDR3 has 16 residues. The CDR3 DNA sequence: TGCAGCGTTGAAGGCGGGACGGAAACCAGTCGGGAGACCCAGTACTTC. Its translation: CSVEGGTETSRETQYF.

The chain has TRBV14 and TRBJ2-7; 10 bases agree with TRBD1. V dropped 0 bases and J dropped 2; count of bases not matched to a gene: 1. The length of the CDR3 is 15 residues. Germline CDR1 reads SGHDN; CDR2 reads FVKESK. The CDR3 here is CASSQEGQGAYEQYF. CDR3 in DNA: TGTGCCAGCAGCCAAGAAGGACAGGGGGCCTACGAGCAGTACTTC.

The chain carries TRBV7-9 and TRBJ2-1; D is perhaps TRBD2 (5 bases). Germline lookup yields CDR1 SEHNR and CDR2 FQNEAQ (reference sequence). This CDR3 spans 15 amino acids. V was clipped by 6 bases and J by 6 bases, with 18 bases between them. The CDR3 region has the DNA TGTGCCAGCAGTGTCGTCCTCGGGGAGTTCAATGAGCAGTTCTTC. It codes for CASSVVLGEFNEQFF.

The chain has TRBV14 and TRBJ2-3, with TRBD1 identical over 7 bases. The CDR3 sequence is 18 residues long. J lost 0 bases, V lost 4 bases, and 13 bases had no gene match. The germline V gene encodes CDR1 SGHDN and CDR2 FVKESK. CDR3 DNA sequence: TGTGCCAGCAGCCGGACGAAAACCGGGACAGCTAGCACAGATACGCAGTATTTT. Protein sequence: CASSRTKTGTASTDTQYF.

The chain carries TRBV19 and TRBJ1-5; 8 bases fit TRBD1. The CDR3 runs 16 residues. Germline values: CDR1 LNHDA, CDR2 SQIVND (reference sequence). V was clipped by 7 bases and J by 2 bases; unmatched bases: 10. The DNA of the CDR3 is TGTGCCAGTAATCCGACAGGGGTATTCGGCAATCAGCCCCAGCATTTT. Its protein is CASNPTGVFGNQPQHF.

The gene calls are TRBV4-3 and TRBJ1-1, with D possibly being TRBD1 (5 bases). The CDR3 covers 17 residues. Germline V CDR1 and CDR2: LGHNA, YSLEER. Trimming removed 0 bases from V and 4 bases from J, with 18 bases in between. The DNA for the CDR3 is TGCGCCAGCAGCCAAGACCATACAGTCGGGAGGGGCACTGAAGCTTTCTTT. Its protein product is CASSQDHTVGRGTEAFF.

The chain recombines TRBV5-6 with TRBJ2-7, with TRBD1 identical over 7 bases. This CDR3 spans 14 amino acids. V lost 3 bases to trimming and J lost 0 bases; unmatched junction nucleotides: 3. Looked up from germline, CDR1 is SGHDT and CDR2 is YYEEEE. This CDR3 reads CASSSTGHSYEQYF. In nucleotides, the CDR3 is TGTGCCAGCAGCTCGACAGGGCACTCCTACGAGCAGTACTTC.

This chain uses TRBV6-1 with TRBJ2-7, with TRBD2 identical over 12 bases. V shed 7 bases, J shed 3 bases, and the junction held 7 bases outside the gene matches. The CDR3 is 15 amino acids. In germline, CDR1 is MNHNS, CDR2 SASEGT. The CDR3 region has the DNA TGTGCCAGCACAGCTACTAGCGGGAGGATCTACGAGCAGTACTTC. Amino acids: CASTATSGRIYEQYF.

This chain joins TRBV7-9 and TRBJ2-5; TRBD1 is a possible D gene (5 bases). V dropped 5 bases and J dropped 0 bases, with 13 bases sitting between them. This CDR3 spans 15 amino acids. The germline CDR1 and CDR2 sequences are SEHNR and FQNEAQ (reference sequence). This CDR3 is CASSVRRQYQETQYF. The CDR3 coding sequence is TGTGCCAGCAGCGTCCGAAGACAGTACCAAGAGACCCAGTACTTC.

The V gene is TRBV4-3, the J gene TRBJ2-7; D perhaps matches TRBD1 (6 bases). CDR1 is LGHNA, CDR2 YSLEER, per germline. Trimming shortened V by 0 bases and J by 5 bases, and 14 bases separated the two germline ends. There are 15 residues in the CDR3. The CDR3: CASSQDYREFHEQYF. The CDR3 nucleotides read TGCGCCAGCAGCCAAGACTACAGGGAGTTCCACGAGCAGTACTTC.

This chain connects TRBV7-6 to TRBJ2-2, with 8 nucleotides matching TRBD2. The CDR3 extends over 17 amino acids. After removal of 2 bases from V and 4 bases from J, the junction contained 9 bases not matched to a gene. Germline CDR1 reads SGHVS; CDR2 reads FNYEAQ. CDR3 sequence (DNA): TGTGCCAGCAGCTTATTCGCTAGCGGGTTCGGCACCGGGGAGCTGTTTTTT. Protein: CASSLFASGFGTGELFF.

This clone is a singleton in its sample. This rearrangement joins TRBV4-3 to TRBJ1-1; a weak D match, TRBD1 (6 bases). The germline V gene has CDR1 LGHNA and CDR2 YSLEER. Trimming took off 0 bases at V and 5 bases at J, with 13 bases between the two ends. The CDR3 sequence is 15 residues long. The CDR3 DNA reads as TGCGCCAGCAGCCAAGAGCCACAGGGTGGAACTGAAGCTTTCTTT. This gives the protein CASSQEPQGGTEAFF.

The rearrangement uses TRBV5-8 and TRBJ2-7; 7 bases match TRBD1. CDR1 is SGHTS and CDR2 is YDEGEE in the germline V gene. V lost 3 bases, J lost 6 bases, and 12 bases stayed unmatched. The CDR3 length is 15 residues. The CDR3 sequence: CASSSGQNWQREQYF. The CDR3 nucleotides read TGTGCCAGCAGCTCGGGACAGAACTGGCAACGCGAGCAGTACTTC.

The chain employs TRBV9 and TRBJ2-5; 14 bases map to TRBD2. Germline V gene data show CDR1 as SGDLS and CDR2 as YYNGEE. CDR3 length: 17 amino acids. V shed 3 bases, J shed 5 bases, and the junction held 9 bases outside the gene matches. The CDR3 sequence is CASSATSGGAFGETQYF. The CDR3 nucleotides are TGTGCCAGCAGCGCGACTAGCGGGGGGGCCTTCGGTGAGACCCAGTACTTC.

The V gene is TRBV5-6, the J gene TRBJ2-3, with D perhaps matching TRBD2 (5 bases). The V end was cut by 7 bases, the J end by 1 base, with 10 bases between. Germline CDR1 SGHDT, CDR2 YYEEEE. This CDR3 is 13 amino acids long. The CDR3 loop is CASGRRGTDTQYF. CDR3 coding DNA: TGTGCCAGCGGCCGGCGGGGCACAGATACGCAGTATTTT.

The CDR3 DNA follows: TGTGCCAGCAGCCCCGGGACAGGAGTAGAGACCCAGTACTTC. Its translation is CASSPGTGVETQYF. The chain joins TRBV6-5 to TRBJ2-5; 8 nucleotides align to TRBD1. Germline lookup yields CDR1 MNHEY and CDR2 SVGAGI. The CDR3 has 14 residues. V shed 6 bases, J shed 4 bases, and the junction held 7 bases outside the gene matches.

The chain uses TRBV10-3 and TRBJ1-3; no firm D call. Between the trimmed V and J ends, which lost 0 bases and 2 bases, there was a span of 5 bases. Germline V lookup: CDR1 ENHRY, CDR2 SYGVKD. CDR3 length: 14 amino acids. CDR3 DNA: TGTGCCATCAGTGAGTCGGCAACTGGAAACACCATATATTTT. Translated: CAISESATGNTIYF.

The chain employs TRBV9 and TRBJ2-1, with D possibly being TRBD1 (6 bases). CDR1 and CDR2 (germline): SGDLS, YYNGEE. V gave up 0 bases and J gave up 9 bases, with 16 bases separating them. This CDR3 is built from 15 residues. The CDR3 spells CASSVGETGFSEQFF. DNA for the CDR3: TGTGCCAGCAGCGTAGGAGAGACAGGCTTCTCTGAGCAGTTCTTC.

This clone showed up just once. The J gene is TRBJ1-3, the V gene TRBV5-1, with a tentative D call TRBD1 (6 bases). Trimming stripped 0 bases from V and 3 bases from J, with 10 bases between. Germline V CDR1 and CDR2: SGHRS, YFSETQ. The CDR3 loop spans 15 amino acids. The CDR3 DNA reads TGCGCCAGCAGCTTGGCCCCAGGGGTTGGAAACACCATATATTTT. Translating it yields CASSLAPGVGNTIYF. The complete variable domain, with remaining parts taken from reference TRBV5-1 and TRBJ1-3, reads KAGVTQTPRYLIKTRGQQVTLSCSPISGHRSVSWYQQTPGQGLQFLFEYFSETQRNKGNFPGRFSGRQFSNSRSEMNVSTLELGDSALYLCASSLAPGVGNTIYFGEGSWLTVV.

J is TRBJ1-1 and V is TRBV6-4, with D perhaps matching TRBD1 (6 bases). CDR3 length equals 13 residues. Germline CDR1 is MRHNA and CDR2 is SNTAGT. V was shortened by 5 bases and J by 0 bases, with 7 bases between the two germline ends. DNA of the CDR3: TGTGCCAGCAGTCCAGGGGTGAACACTGAAGCTTTCTTT. As protein: CASSPGVNTEAFF.

This sequence joins TRBV27 and TRBJ1-2; D not certain. Germline CDR1 is MNHEY and CDR2 is SMNVEV (reference sequence). V gave up 0 bases and J gave up 4 bases, with 6 bases separating them. The CDR3 covers 13 residues. The CDR3 DNA sequence: TGTGCCAGCAGTTTATCGAGGGCCTATGGCTACACCTTC. Translated: CASSLSRAYGYTF.

This sequence joins TRBV5-6 and TRBJ2-7; 13 bases fit TRBD2. The CDR3 sequence is 16 residues long. Germline V CDR1 and CDR2: SGHDT, YYEEEE. J lost 4 bases, V lost 4 bases, and 8 bases had no gene match. CDR3 coding DNA: TGTGCCAGCAGCCAGGGACTAGCGGGGACCCTTTACGAGCAGTACTTC. This codes for CASSQGLAGTLYEQYF.

The chain joins TRBV6-5 to TRBJ2-7; TRBD1 matches at 8 bases. CDR3 size: 16 residues. Unmatched junction bases numbered 10, after V lost 4 bases and J lost 2 bases. The germline V gene encodes CDR1 MNHEY and CDR2 SVGAGI. The DNA of the CDR3 is TGTGCCAGCAGTTCGCCGATTGCGGGACAGGCCTACGAGCAGTACTTC. Encoded protein: CASSSPIAGQAYEQYF.